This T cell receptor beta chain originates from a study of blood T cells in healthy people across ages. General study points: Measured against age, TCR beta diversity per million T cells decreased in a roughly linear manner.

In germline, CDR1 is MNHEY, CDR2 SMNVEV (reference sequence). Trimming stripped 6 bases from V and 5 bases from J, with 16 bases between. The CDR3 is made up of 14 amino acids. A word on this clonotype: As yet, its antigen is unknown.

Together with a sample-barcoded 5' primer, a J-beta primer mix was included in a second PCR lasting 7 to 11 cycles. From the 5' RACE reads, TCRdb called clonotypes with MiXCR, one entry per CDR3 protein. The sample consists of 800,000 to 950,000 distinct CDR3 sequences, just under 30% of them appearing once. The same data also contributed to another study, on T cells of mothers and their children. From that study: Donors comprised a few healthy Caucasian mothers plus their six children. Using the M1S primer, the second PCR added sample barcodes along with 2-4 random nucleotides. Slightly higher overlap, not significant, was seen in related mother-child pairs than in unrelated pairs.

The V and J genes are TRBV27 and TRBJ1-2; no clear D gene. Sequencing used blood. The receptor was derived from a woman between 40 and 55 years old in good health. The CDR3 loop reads CASRLKFVGYGYTF. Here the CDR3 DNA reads TGTGCCAGCAGACTTAAGTTTGTCGGGTATGGCTACACCTTC.